Detailed here is one T cell receptor beta chain. As handled by the study authors: Quantification of nucleated cells was approximated via reference gene primer amplification. Data came from immunoSEQ multiplex PCR; TCRdb stores just in-frame clones and leaves some out. V and J calls and clone size are copied from that table; D and trimming were computed from the DNA. Counted here are about 250,000 clones, about 90% occurring once; the ten biggest clones make up about 1.3%. Germline V lookup: CDR1 SGHRS, CDR2 YFSETQ. The germline V and J ends were trimmed by 0 bases and 5 bases, with 14 bases remaining between them. This CDR3 has 15 residues. The entry originates in a study of blood T cell repertoires in COVID-19. Study summary: Italy, Spain and the United States were the sources of the convalescent and acute COVID-19 samples. In each case, the material was cDNA or gDNA derived from T cells, B-cell-depleted T cells, or PBMCs.

The source is a man older than 75 with acute or convalescent COVID-19. The sequenced sample consisted of peripheral blood. This chain joins TRBV5-1 and TRBJ1-1, with unresolved D. The CDR3 sequence: CASSLGQREGTEAFF. CDR3 in DNA: TGCGCCAGCAGCTTGGGGCAGCGGGAAGGAACTGAAGCTTTCTTT. The whole variable domain, remainder taken from reference TRBV5-1 and TRBJ1-1, is KAGVTQTPRYLIKTRGQQVTLSCSPISGHRSVSWYQQTPGQGLQFLFEYFSETQRNKGNFPGRFSGRQFSNSRSEMNVSTLELGDSALYLCASSLGQREGTEAFFGQGTRLTVV.